This T cell receptor (beta chain) was recovered during a study of T cell responses to AZD1222 COVID-19 vaccine. Study-level background: Second-dose intervals near 4 or 12 weeks were combined. Study observations and caveats: The study reported that nearly half of spike-specific TCRs target unmutated variant regions.

As concerns this clone: Its antigen is not identified.

TCRdb keeps only in-frame clones here, not all; method: immunoSEQ multiplex PCR. The table has 65,000 to 85,000 clones, around 83% seen once. The TCR comes from an adult in good health. Specimen: peripheral blood, collected on day 0 of AZD1222 vaccination.

This CDR3 reads CASSPEPGQMDGYTF. In DNA form, the CDR3 reads TGTGCCAGCAGCCCCGAGCCGGGACAGATGGATGGCTACACCTTC. This chain connects TRBV11-2 to TRBJ1-2; 7 nucleotides match TRBD1. Germline CDR1 and CDR2: SGHAT and FQNNGV. The CDR3 totals 15 residues. V shed 5 bases, J shed 6 bases, and the junction held 12 bases outside the gene matches.